The 28 T cell receptor beta chains below come from one sample, sequenced in a study of CD8+CD57+ T cells in acquired aplastic anemia. All sequencing subjects had displayed CD8+CD57+ cell expansion on flow cytometry. Genomic DNA served as template for TCR beta VDJ and CDR3 profiling. TCRdb re-derived calls from the reads in MiXCR, one entry per CDR3 protein. The sample records about 160,000 distinct CDR3 sequences, more than 45% being singletons. The specimen sequenced was sorted CD4+, CD8+, or CD8+CD57+ T cells (not recorded which) from PBMCs. Receptors originate from a human donor with aplastic anemia.

A note on this clonotype: This is likely a read error, given that the CDR3 carries no conserved phenylalanine or tryptophan at its end. CDR3 protein: CASRPQGAGTEAFS. DNA of the CDR3: TGTGCCAGCAGACCTCAGGGGGCTGGCACTGAAGCTTTCTCT. The chain has TRBV6-2 or TRBV6-3 and TRBJ1-1; TRBD1 matches 8 bases. Germline values: CDR1 MNHEY, CDR2 SVGEGT. The trim removed 6 bases at V and 4 bases at J, leaving 7 bases unmatched. The CDR3 spans 14 residues.

The table lists this clonotype with many counts. The CDR3 sequence is CASSLEGTANTEAFF. The CDR3 DNA reads as TGCGCCAGCAGCTTGGAGGGGACAGCGAACACTGAAGCTTTCTTT. The rearrangement uses TRBV5-1 and TRBJ1-1; 7 positions agree with TRBD1. The J segment lost 1 base and the V segment lost 0 bases, leaving 3 bases of the junction unmatched. CDR3 length: 15 residues. Germline V CDR1 and CDR2: SGHRS, YFSETQ.

As concerns this clonotype: This could be a read error, since a much larger clone is one nucleotide away. The chain recombines TRBV9 with TRBJ2-5; D uncertain. This CDR3 is built from 12 residues. Trimming cost V 8 bases and J 7 bases, with 15 bases left between them. Germline-derived CDR1 and CDR2 are SGDLS and YYNGEE. The CDR3 bases are TGTGCCAGAAGCCAAGGTCCGGGGACCCAGTACTTC. Protein sequence: CARSQGPGTQYF.

The V and J genes are TRBV10-3 and TRBJ2-2; 7 nucleotides line up with TRBD1. Trimming cost V 6 bases and J 2 bases; bases outside gene matches: 9. The germline gives CDR1 ENHRY, CDR2 SYGVKD. The CDR3 extends over 16 amino acids. CDR3 in amino acids: CAIRTTGTENTGELFF. The CDR3 DNA follows: TGTGCCATCAGGACGACAGGGACGGAAAACACCGGGGAGCTGTTTTTT.

This chain joins TRBV24-1 and TRBJ2-1; 13 bases match TRBD2. The CDR3 consists of 16 residues. From germline, CDR1 is KGHDR and CDR2 SFDVKD. The V gene end was trimmed by 4 bases and the J gene end by 9 bases; junction bases not matched to a gene: 8. The CDR3 sequence: CATSDHRLAGGIEQFF. The CDR3 coding sequence is TGTGCCACCAGTGACCACAGACTAGCGGGAGGCATTGAGCAGTTCTTC.

This clonotype has ten or more counts. The chain uses TRBV3-1 and TRBJ2-3, with a weak D call TRBD1 (6 bases). In germline, CDR1 is LGHDT, CDR2 YNNKEL (reference sequence). The CDR3 extends over 14 amino acids. Deletions cut 4 bases from V and 0 bases from J, with 8 bases between. In nucleotides, the CDR3 is TGTGCCAGCAGCCCGGGACAAAGCACAGATACGCAGTATTTT. Its translation is CASSPGQSTDTQYF.

Of note for this clonotype: Here the CDR3 omits its conserved ending phenylalanine or tryptophan, so a read error is the likely source. The chain uses TRBV29-1 and TRBJ1-2; D uncertain. The CDR3 runs to 12 residues. The V gene lost 5 bases and the J gene lost 5 bases, with 12 bases spanning the gap. CDR1 and CDR2 (germline): SQVTM, ANQGSEA. CDR3 amino acids: CSVRFSEYGYTL. The DNA for the CDR3 is TGCAGCGTTAGGTTCTCAGAATATGGCTACACCCTC.

This clonotype was observed at least ten times. The rearrangement links TRBV4-1 to TRBJ2-1, with D unresolved. Trimming took off 3 bases at V and 5 bases at J, with 11 bases between the two ends. CDR3 length: 14 amino acids. Germline V CDR1 and CDR2: MGHRA, YSYEKL. CDR3 in amino acids: CASSHRLTNNEQFF. The CDR3 DNA reads as TGCGCCAGCAGCCACAGGCTAACTAACAATGAGCAGTTCTTC.

This clonotype was seen at least ten times. This chain links TRBV5-1 with TRBJ2-5; D may be TRBD1 (5 bases). V was clipped by 1 base and J by 2 bases, with 12 bases between them. The length of the CDR3 is 15 residues. CDR1 and CDR2 from the germline V gene are SGHRS and YFSETQ. Here the CDR3 reads CASSLFTGRQETQYF. The DNA for the CDR3 is TGCGCCAGCAGCTTGTTTACAGGAAGACAAGAGACCCAGTACTTC.

Note on this clonotype: The germline gene is not matched at one end of the junction; a read error may be the cause. V usage is TRBV2 and J usage is TRBJ2-3, with unresolved D. This CDR3 spans 14 amino acids. Germline V gene sequence: CDR1 SNHLY, CDR2 FYNNEI. The CDR3 coding sequence is TGTGCCATCAGTGAGAGCTCCCGCACAGATACGCAGTATTTT. This gives the protein CAISESSRTDTQYF.

This clonotype was detected only once. J is TRBJ1-1 and V is TRBV4-1; 7 bases map to TRBD1. V shed 0 bases and J 1 base; nucleotides not matched to a gene: 2. Germline V gene sequence: CDR1 MGHRA, CDR2 YSYEKL. CDR3 size: 15 residues. In DNA, the CDR3 is TGCGCCAGCAGCCAAGATCGGACAGGGAACACTGAAGCTTTCTTT. It is translated as CASSQDRTGNTEAFF.

This rearrangement joins TRBV15 to TRBJ2-7; 8 positions match TRBD1. The ends lost 1 base at V and 3 bases at J; junction bases unmatched: 5. Germline V CDR1 and CDR2: LNHNV, YYDKDF (reference sequence). The CDR3 is made up of 15 amino acids. The CDR3 coding sequence is TGTGCCACCAGCAGAGGGACAGGGCAGAACTACGAGCAGTACTTC. It specifies CATSRGTGQNYEQYF.

This clonotype showed up many times. The chain joins TRBV10-3 to TRBJ2-3, with D uncertain. V gave up 0 bases and J gave up 3 bases, with 1 base separating them. The CDR3 spans 12 residues. The germline V gene encodes CDR1 ENHRY and CDR2 SYGVKD. The CDR3 spells CAISESTDTQYF. The CDR3 DNA is TGTGCCATCAGTGAGTCAACAGATACGCAGTATTTT.

This clonotype was recorded many times. The genes are TRBV27 and TRBJ1-6, with unresolved D. CDR3 length equals 15 residues. The germline gives CDR1 MNHEY, CDR2 SMNVEV (reference sequence). V lost 5 bases and J 8 bases, leaving 16 bases between the germline ends. CDR3 protein: CASSLDTRRDSPLHF. In DNA form, the CDR3 reads TGTGCCAGCAGTCTCGACACTCGAAGGGATTCACCCCTCCACTTT.

In DNA, the CDR3 is TGTGCCAGCAGCCCTAAACTAGCTGCCTACGAGCAGTACGTC. Its protein is CASSPKLAAYEQYV. V gene TRBV6-1 combines with J gene TRBJ2-7; tentative D call: TRBD2 (6 bases). Per the germline V gene, CDR1 is MNHNS and CDR2 is SASEGT. The CDR3 runs 14 residues. V lost 6 bases, J lost 2 bases, and 14 bases lay in between.

This clonotype showed up just a few times. The chain is built from TRBV10-3 and TRBJ2-3, with TRBD2 identical over 11 bases. The germline V gene encodes CDR1 ENHRY and CDR2 SYGVKD. The CDR3 length is 12 residues. Unmatched junction bases numbered 0, after V lost 8 bases and J lost 5 bases. The CDR3 protein is CAIGTSGDTQYF. The DNA for the CDR3 is TGTGCCATCGGGACTAGCGGAGATACGCAGTATTTT.

This clonotype occurred a few times. The chain has TRBV19 and TRBJ2-1; 9 bases align to TRBD1. The CDR3 runs 15 residues. Per germline, CDR1 LNHDA and CDR2 SQIVND (reference sequence). J was trimmed by 4 bases and V by 5 bases; bases with no gene match: 6. The CDR3 region is CASSGGGTGYNEQFF. The CDR3 coding sequence is TGTGCCAGTAGTGGGGGGGGGACAGGGTACAATGAGCAGTTCTTC.

This clonotype was seen ten or more times. This sequence joins TRBV6-1 and TRBJ2-3, with TRBD1 identical over 10 bases. V lost 6 bases to trimming and J lost 1 base; unmatched junction nucleotides: 4. The CDR3 runs 15 residues. Germline V CDR1 and CDR2: MNHNS, SASEGT. Written as DNA, the CDR3 is TGTGCCAGCAGAGACAGGGGGCTTGGCACAGATACGCAGTATTTT. Its protein is CASRDRGLGTDTQYF.

Many counts were recorded for this clonotype. The CDR3 reads CSASPGTGDQPQHF. CDR3 bases: TGCAGTGCTAGCCCCGGGACAGGGGATCAGCCCCAGCATTTT. The chain carries TRBV20-1 and TRBJ1-5; 10 bases agree with TRBD1. Looked up from germline, CDR1 is DFQATT and CDR2 is SNEGSKA (reference sequence). The ends lost 3 bases at V and 5 bases at J; junction bases unmatched: 4. CDR3 length: 14 amino acids.

With respect to this clonotype: One base away lies a much larger clone, so this may be a sequencing read error. The rearrangement uses TRBV6-2 or TRBV6-3 and TRBJ2-5; D is perhaps TRBD1 (7 bases). The CDR3 length is 13 residues. The germline CDR1 and CDR2 sequences are MNHEY and SVGEGT. Trimming pared 11 bases from V and 5 bases from J, leaving 18 bases between. The CDR3 sequence is CAGAAGGLETQYF. CDR3 DNA: TGTGCCGGCGCGGCAGGGGGGTTGGAGACCCAGTACTTC.

This clonotype has at least ten counts. This sequence joins TRBV5-1 and TRBJ2-2, with D possibly TRBD1 on 6 matching bases. The V and J ends lost 2 bases and 5 bases respectively, with 13 bases between them. Germline CDR1 reads SGHRS; CDR2 reads YFSETQ. The length of the CDR3 is 15 residues. The DNA for the CDR3 is TGCGCCAGCAGCTTCAGACAGGAAAGAACCGGGGAGCTGTTTTTT. Translation: CASSFRQERTGELFF.

The chain is built from TRBV10-2 and TRBJ2-3; 11 nucleotides match TRBD2. Trimming took 8 bases from V and 0 from J; bases not matched to a gene: 1. Germline values: CDR1 WSHSY, CDR2 SAAADI. There are 14 residues in the CDR3. In DNA, the CDR3 is TGCGCCAGCGGACTAGCGGGTAGCACAGATACGCAGTATTTT. Its protein product is CASGLAGSTDTQYF.

This clonotype appeared many times. This chain links TRBV9 with TRBJ1-2; 9 bases map to TRBD1. V shed 3 bases, J shed 8 bases, and the junction held 8 bases outside the gene matches. The CDR3 is 14 residues long. From germline, CDR1 is SGDLS and CDR2 YYNGEE. CDR3 nucleotide sequence: TGTGCCAGCAGCGCAACAGGGGGCGTCTCGGGCTACACCTTC. Encoded protein: CASSATGGVSGYTF.

This rearrangement joins TRBV13 to TRBJ2-7; no definite D call. This CDR3 is built from 14 residues. Per the germline V gene, CDR1 is PRHDT and CDR2 is FYEKMQ (reference sequence). Trimming stripped 1 base from V and 7 bases from J, with 14 bases between. CDR3 nucleotides: TGTGCCAGCAGCTTAGACGGCGGAGATGGGGAGCAGTACTTC. Translating it yields CASSLDGGDGEQYF. Full variable domain (rest looked up from reference TRBV13 and TRBJ2-7): AAGVIQSPRHLIKEKRETATLKCYPIPRHDTVYWYQQGPGQDPQFLISFYEKMQSDKGSIPDRFSAQQFSDYHSELNMSSLELGDSALYFCASSLDGGDGEQYFGPGTRLTVT.

Regarding this clonotype: Its ends do not fully match the called genes, so a read error is possible. This chain uses TRBV10-3 with TRBJ2-1; 8 nucleotides align to TRBD2. Germline V gives CDR1 ENHRY, CDR2 SYGVKD. The CDR3 is 14 amino acids. CDR3 sequence (DNA): TGTGCCAACAGTTACGGGACTAGGATGAATGAGCAGTTCTTC. This translates into CANSYGTRMNEQFF.

The chain is built from TRBV7-3 and TRBJ2-7; 7 bases agree with TRBD2. The CDR3 has 13 amino acids. CDR1 is SGHTA and CDR2 is FQGTGA in the germline V gene. The junction had 5 bases not matched to a gene; V was cut back by 3 bases and J by 6 bases. In nucleotides, the CDR3 is TGTGCCAGCAGCTTGGGGGGGACGGGCGAGCAGTACTTC. It codes for CASSLGGTGEQYF.

Comments on this clonotype: Lacking the conserved final phenylalanine or tryptophan, this CDR3 likely reflects a read error. The DNA is omitted, as the CDR3 cannot be located on it reliably, and the CDR3 follows TCRdb's listing. V usage is TRBV19 and J usage is TRBJ2-1; no DNA check was done on the table's D call, TRBD1. Germline-derived CDR1 and CDR2 are LNHDA and SQIVND (reference sequence). The CDR3 spans 8 amino acids, including both terminal residues. This CDR3 is CASSILSS.

The J gene is TRBJ2-7, the V gene TRBV2, with D tentatively TRBD1 or TRBD2 (5 bases each). This CDR3 contains 11 residues. Germline V gene sequence: CDR1 SNHLY, CDR2 FYNNEI. The ends were cut back, 6 bases at V and 9 bases at J, with 12 bases in the middle. The CDR3 loop reads CASSGGDGQYF. The CDR3 region has the DNA TGTGCCAGCAGCGGTGGGGACGGGCAGTACTTC.